This record covers a single TCR beta chain. This sample is part of a study of blood T cell repertoires in COVID-19. Methods used by the authors: Amplifying reference gene primers gave estimates of nucleated cell counts. Sequencing used immunoSEQ multiplex PCR; TCRdb keeps in-frame clones, though not all of them. V and J calls and clone size are copied from that table; D and trimming were computed from the DNA. The sample records 86,000 or so clones, 82% being singletons. Specimen: peripheral blood. This TCR was recovered from a woman aged 80 or older with acute or convalescent COVID-19.

CDR3 amino acids: CASSVLPTTNTGELFF. The CDR3 nucleotides are TGTGCCAGCAGCGTACTTCCGACTACGAACACCGGGGAGCTGTTTTTT. The chain recombines TRBV9 with TRBJ2-2; D is perhaps TRBD2 (5 bases). From germline, CDR1 is SGDLS and CDR2 YYNGEE. Trimming took 1 base from V and 0 from J, leaving 10 bases between them. This CDR3 region has 16 residues.